This T cell receptor (beta chain) was recovered during a study of blood T cells in healthy people across ages. Alongside a J-beta primer mix, a sample-barcoded 5' primer served in a second PCR lasting about 7 to 11 cycles. From the 5' RACE reads, TCRdb called clonotypes with MiXCR, one entry per CDR3 protein. The sample records about 680,000 distinct CDR3 sequences, approximately 50% being singletons. The CDR3 covers 13 residues. Per germline, CDR1 MDHEN and CDR2 SYDVKM. Samples each had at least 5.5 micrograms of total RNA extracted. Sequencing was performed on blood. The TCR comes from a woman in her sixties in good health. The chain links TRBV28 to TRBJ2-5, with 9 bases lining up with TRBD2. The J call is uncertain, as TRBJ2-7 better fits the DNA end. In nucleotides, the CDR3 is TGTGCCAGCAGACCAGCGGGAGGCGACGAGCAGTACTTC. Protein product: CASRPAGGDEQYF.